A selection of T cell receptor beta chains follows, all from one sample in a study of blood T cell repertoires in COVID-19. Produced via immunoSEQ multiplex PCR; TCRdb's table is partial and in-frame only. The table shows 100,000 to 150,000 clones, with approximately 77% occurring only once. Sample: peripheral blood. These receptors came from a human donor in a cohort sampled during active COVID-19. Both conserved end residues are part of each CDR3. Each record gives: V gene, J gene, clone size, D gene, CDR3 DNA, CDR3 protein. A D gene is named only where the DNA matches it firmly. The size field is filled for only some rows; it gives once, few, many or a size class.

>TRBV12-3/TRBV12-4|TRBJ2-7|few|NA
TGTGCCAGCAGTCTTTGGAGATCGTGGCAGTACTTC
CASSLWRSWQYF
>TRBV5-1|TRBJ1-1|NA|NA
TGCGCCAGCAGCTTGGTGGCGGGAACTGAAGCTTTCTTT
CASSLVAGTEAFF
>TRBV6-5|TRBJ2-7|NA|TRBD1
TGTGCCAGCAGGTCCGACAGGGGTTCCTACGAGCAGTACTTC
CASRSDRGSYEQYF
>TRBV27|TRBJ1-2|NA|NA
TGTGCCAGCAGCGGTCCCAACCCGAATCCGAGGGCTAACTATGGCTACACCTTC
CASSGPNPNPRANYGYTF
>TRBV24-1|TRBJ2-5|NA|TRBD1
TGTGCCATCCAAGGGGGCTGGGGAGAGACCCAGTACTTC
CAIQGGWGETQYF
>TRBV5-1|TRBJ2-7|NA|NA
TGCGCCAGCAGCCCCCAACAGCCTTTGGAGCAGTACTTC
CASSPQQPLEQYF
>TRBV6-5|TRBJ1-5|NA|NA
TGTGCCAGCAGTCCCCAGGCCCATCAGCCCCAGCATTTT
CASSPQAHQPQHF
>TRBV6-5|TRBJ2-7|NA|NA
TGTGCCAGCAGCGTCGGACAGATCTACGAGCAGTACTTC
CASSVGQIYEQYF
>TRBV12-5|TRBJ1-1|NA|NA
TGTGCTAGTGGTTTGGGGGGCCTCGAAGCTTTCTTT
CASGLGGLEAFF
>TRBV19|TRBJ2-6|NA|NA
TGTGCCAGTAGTACACCTAGCGTCTCTGGGGCCAACGTCCTGACTTTC
CASSTPSVSGANVLTF
>TRBV27|TRBJ2-7|NA|TRBD2
TGTGCCAGCAGTACCCGTGGACGACTAGCGGGAGGGATATTCTACGAGCAGTACTTC
CASSTRGRLAGGIFYEQYF
>TRBV5-4|TRBJ2-7|NA|NA
TGTGCCAGCAGCTCGGGGGATACCCCCGGGGAGCAGTACTTC
CASSSGDTPGEQYF
>TRBV3-1/TRBV3-2|TRBJ2-7|NA|NA
TGTGCCAGCAGCCCTCGGGAACGCGAGCAGTACTTC
CASSPREREQYF
>TRBV6-5|TRBJ2-7|NA|TRBD1
TGTGCCAGCAGCCTCGGACAGGGCACGACCTACGAGCAGTACTTC
CASSLGQGTTYEQYF
>TRBV2|TRBJ2-1|few|TRBD2
TGTGCCAGCAGAAAGCTAGCGGGGGGGTACAATGAGCAGTTCTTC
CASRKLAGGYNEQFF
>TRBV7-8|TRBJ2-7|NA|NA
TGTGCCAGCAGCTTTTGGGACAAGGCCTACGAGCAGTACTTC
CASSFWDKAYEQYF
>TRBV4-1|TRBJ1-1|NA|NA
TGCGCCAGCAGCCAATCCGGACAGAACACTGAAGCTTTCTTT
CASSQSGQNTEAFF
>TRBV29-1|TRBJ2-7|few|TRBD1
TGCAGCGTTGCGGACAGGCGTCCCTACGAGCAGTACTTC
CSVADRRPYEQYF
>TRBV5-1|TRBJ1-2|few|NA
TGCGCCAGCAGCTTCCAGGGTTCGGCGTATGGCTACACCTTC
CASSFQGSAYGYTF
>TRBV5-6|TRBJ2-7|few|NA
TGTGCCAGCAGCTCCCGGTCCTACGAGCAGTACTTC
CASSSRSYEQYF